A single sample is the source of the 21 T cell receptor beta chains below, sequenced in a study of blood T cell repertoires in COVID-19. Data came from immunoSEQ multiplex PCR; TCRdb stores just in-frame clones and leaves some out. Found here are 190,000 or so clones, around nine tenths of them singletons; the top ten hold about 6.2%. The sequenced sample was peripheral blood. The receptor source for this set is a man in his sixties who had recovered from COVID-19.

J is TRBJ2-5 and V is TRBV11-1; 9 bases line up with TRBD1. Per the germline V gene, CDR1 is SGHAT and CDR2 is FQDESV (reference sequence). With V trimmed by 1 base and J by 5 bases, 5 bases remained unmatched. The CDR3 runs 15 residues. CDR3 amino acids: CASSLGGQGTETQYF. In nucleotides, the CDR3 is TGTGCCAGCAGCTTAGGCGGACAGGGGACGGAGACCCAGTACTTC.

CDR3: CASSPRWTGTYEQYF. As DNA, the CDR3 is TGTGCCAGCTCACCAAGGTGGACGGGAACCTACGAGCAGTACTTC. This chain joins TRBV18 and TRBJ2-7, with D possibly matching TRBD2 (5 bases). Per germline, CDR1 KGHSH and CDR2 LQKENI. V was clipped by 2 bases and J by 2 bases, with 13 bases between them. CDR3 length: 15 amino acids.

The rearrangement joins TRBV28 to TRBJ1-5; the D gene is possibly TRBD1 (5 bases). The CDR3 totals 12 residues. Between the trimmed V and J ends, which lost 6 bases and 7 bases, there was a span of 10 bases. Germline CDR1 is MDHEN and CDR2 is SYDVKM. CDR3 sequence (DNA): TGTGCCAGCAGGCAGGGAGGACAGCCCCAGCATTTT. Its protein is CASRQGGQPQHF.

The V gene is TRBV27, the J gene TRBJ1-2; possible D gene TRBD1, 5 bases. V dropped 8 bases and J dropped 4 bases, with 17 bases sitting between them. The CDR3 is 14 amino acids. CDR1 and CDR2 (germline): MNHEY, SMNVEV (reference sequence). The CDR3 region is CASGKGLESYGYTF. CDR3 DNA: TGTGCCAGCGGGAAGGGGCTTGAAAGCTATGGCTACACCTTC.

This clone was found once. For the CDR3, the DNA is TGTGCCACCAGTGATTGGAGTGGTAACACCTACAATGAGCAGTTCTTC. Translated: CATSDWSGNTYNEQFF. V usage is TRBV24-1 and J usage is TRBJ2-1, with D hard to call. The CDR3 covers 16 residues. The germline V gene has CDR1 KGHDR and CDR2 SFDVKD. Trimming stripped 2 bases from V and 2 bases from J, with 12 bases between.

CDR3 region: CASSSTGQGNTEAFF. The CDR3, as DNA: TGTGCCAGCAGCTCAACGGGACAGGGCAACACTGAAGCTTTCTTT. The chain links TRBV7-9 to TRBJ1-1; 9 bases are shared with TRBD1. There are 15 residues in the CDR3. With V trimmed by 4 bases and J by 2 bases, 5 bases remained unmatched. The germline CDR1 and CDR2 sequences are SEHNR and FQNEAQ (reference sequence).

This chain links TRBV28 with TRBJ2-2; D is possibly TRBD1 (6 bases). This CDR3 contains 14 residues. The V end was cut by 6 bases, the J end by 3 bases, with 11 bases between. CDR1 is MDHEN and CDR2 is SYDVKM in the germline V gene. Written as DNA, the CDR3 is TGTGCCAGCAGGACGGGACAAGACACCGGGGAGCTGTTTTTT. The encoded protein is CASRTGQDTGELFF.

This chain links TRBV10-3 with TRBJ2-1, with TRBD2 identical over 8 bases. There are 14 residues in the CDR3. Trimming removed 7 bases from V and 7 bases from J; junction bases left unmatched: 9. Germline V gene data show CDR1 as ENHRY and CDR2 as SYGVKD. CDR3 DNA: TGTGCCATCACCCGGACTAGCAGTGGGAATGAGCAGTTCTTC. Translation: CAITRTSSGNEQFF.

This clone was seen a single time. The chain links TRBV6-1 to TRBJ2-7; maybe TRBD2 (5 bases). V lost 3 bases and J 3 bases, leaving 6 bases between the germline ends. The germline V gene encodes CDR1 MNHNS and CDR2 SASEGT. This CDR3 contains 12 residues. The CDR3: CASSDGLYEQYF. For the CDR3, the DNA is TGTGCCAGCAGTGACGGACTCTACGAGCAGTACTTC.

A word on this clone: An end of the junction differs from the germline gene, which may be a read error. The chain carries TRBV7-6 and TRBJ1-3; TRBD1 is a possible D gene (6 bases). The CDR3 is 19 residues long. Per germline, CDR1 SGHVS and CDR2 FNYEAQ. The CDR3: CASSLARRLGADAGNTIYF. The CDR3 region has the DNA TGTGCCAGCAGTTTAGCCCGACGCCTGGGGGCGGACGCTGGAAACACCATATATTTT.

This rearrangement joins TRBV6-1 to TRBJ2-3, with 12 nucleotides matching TRBD2. Losses at the gene ends were 2 bases for V and 4 bases for J; bases not matched to a gene: 4. This CDR3 spans 16 amino acids. In germline, CDR1 is MNHNS, CDR2 SASEGT. CDR3 sequence: CASSEWASGGADTQYF. DNA for the CDR3: TGTGCCAGCAGTGAATGGGCTAGCGGGGGGGCAGATACGCAGTATTTT.

The chain uses TRBV6-5 and TRBJ1-6; 10 bases match TRBD1. There are 14 residues in the CDR3. CDR1 is MNHEY, CDR2 SVGAGI, per germline. V was clipped by 6 bases and J by 8 bases; unmatched bases: 4. Written as DNA, the CDR3 is TGTGCCAGCAGAGCCGGGACAGGGGATTCACCCCTCCACTTT. This sequence encodes CASRAGTGDSPLHF.

This clone was picked up one time. V and J are TRBV18 and TRBJ1-3, with D maybe TRBD1 (6 bases). Trimming left V 4 bases short and J 4 bases short, with 8 bases between. This CDR3 has 13 residues. Per germline, CDR1 KGHSH and CDR2 LQKENI. CDR3 DNA sequence: TGTGCCAGCTCACTGGACAGCGGAAACACCATATATTTT. It specifies CASSLDSGNTIYF.

The chain links TRBV30 to TRBJ2-5, with a tentative D call TRBD1 (6 bases). Germline CDR1 is GTSNPN and CDR2 is SVGIG (reference sequence). The CDR3 is 15 amino acids. Trimming shortened V by 3 bases and J by 2 bases, and 16 bases separated the two germline ends. The CDR3 nucleotides are TGTGCCTGGAGAAACACACAGGGTGTTCAAGAGACCCAGTACTTC. Translating gives CAWRNTQGVQETQYF. Complete variable domain (other parts from reference TRBV30 and TRBJ2-5): SQTIHQWPATLVQPVGSPLSLECTVEGTSNPNLYWYRQAAGRGLQLLFYSVGIGQISSEVPQNLSASRPQDRQFILSSKKLLLSDSGFYLCAWRNTQGVQETQYFGPGTRLLVL.

The rearrangement uses TRBV13 and TRBJ2-7; D uncertain. Trimming took 3 bases from V and 2 from J, leaving 11 bases between them. CDR1 is PRHDT, CDR2 FYEKMQ, per germline (reference sequence). This CDR3 spans 14 amino acids. In DNA, the CDR3 is TGTGCCAGCAGCTTGCCCAGGCTCCCCTACGAGCAGTACTTC. As protein: CASSLPRLPYEQYF.

The V gene is TRBV10-3, the J gene TRBJ1-6; 9 bases align to TRBD1. V dropped 6 bases and J dropped 6; count of bases not matched to a gene: 12. This CDR3 has 17 amino acids. Germline CDR1 and CDR2: ENHRY and SYGVKD. In DNA form, the CDR3 reads TGTGCCATCAGACGGCGGGACAGGGCGCACCTTAATTCACCCCTCCACTTT. It codes for CAIRRRDRAHLNSPLHF.

The CDR3 nucleotides are TGTGCCAGTATCGGACAGAGTTATCAGCCCCAGCATTTT. Translating it yields CASIGQSYQPQHF. The rearrangement links TRBV19 to TRBJ1-5; D possibly corresponds to TRBD1 (6 bases). The CDR3 length is 13 residues. From germline, CDR1 is LNHDA and CDR2 SQIVND (reference sequence). The V end was cut by 7 bases, the J end by 5 bases, with 12 bases between.

The genes are TRBV5-1 and TRBJ2-7; 7 nucleotides agree with TRBD2. With 4 bases clipped from V and 7 bases from J, the junction kept 11 bases outside the gene matches. CDR3 length: 14 residues. Per the germline V gene, CDR1 is SGHRS and CDR2 is YFSETQ. DNA for the CDR3: TGCGCCAGCAGCCAAACCGGGAGGCTAGGGGAGCAGTACTTC. This gives the protein CASSQTGRLGEQYF.

This chain links TRBV5-1 with TRBJ1-1; D possibly corresponds to TRBD1 (6 bases). Germline values: CDR1 SGHRS, CDR2 YFSETQ. CDR3 length: 15 amino acids. V lost 4 bases and J 2 bases, leaving 15 bases between the germline ends. This chain's CDR3 is CASSQQGASNTEAFF. The CDR3 region has the DNA TGCGCCAGCAGCCAACAGGGAGCCTCTAACACTGAAGCTTTCTTT.

The gene calls are TRBV9 and TRBJ1-5, with D possibly TRBD1 on 6 matching bases. The CDR3 is 17 residues long. Germline CDR1 and CDR2: SGDLS and YYNGEE. V dropped 7 bases and J dropped 0 bases, with 20 bases sitting between them. CDR3: CASVPTGPYHSNQPQHF. CDR3 bases: TGTGCCAGCGTCCCGACAGGACCGTACCATAGCAATCAGCCCCAGCATTTT.

The J gene is TRBJ1-3, the V gene TRBV5-1; TRBD1 is a possible D gene (6 bases). From germline, CDR1 is SGHRS and CDR2 YFSETQ. V was cut by 4 bases and J by 4 bases, with 12 bases left in between. This CDR3 region has 14 residues. CDR3 DNA: TGCGCCAGCAGCGCGGGGGCGGAAGGAAACACCATATATTTT. Protein product: CASSAGAEGNTIYF. Full variable domain (rest looked up from reference TRBV5-1 and TRBJ1-3): KAGVTQTPRYLIKTRGQQVTLSCSPISGHRSVSWYQQTPGQGLQFLFEYFSETQRNKGNFPGRFSGRQFSNSRSEMNVSTLELGDSALYLCASSAGAEGNTIYFGEGSWLTVV.